A selection of T cell receptor beta chains follows, all from one sample in a study of T cell responses to AZD1222 COVID-19 vaccine. Method: immunoSEQ multiplex PCR; TCRdb's copy keeps in-frame clones and lacks some. The data hold nearly 110,000 clones, with around 90% observed a single time. Material: peripheral blood, obtained on day 0 of AZD1222 vaccination. The receptors come from an adult in good health. Both conserved end residues are part of each CDR3. D genes are given only for firm matches. For some rows the clone size is stated as once, few or many, or as a class when expanded; others skip it.

v_gene	d_gene	abundance	len	j_gene	CDR3aa	CDR3nt
TRBV5-1	TRBD1	.	15	TRBJ2-4	CASSLGQGAENIQYF	TGCGCCAGCAGCTTGGGACAGGGTGCGGAAAACATTCAGTACTTC
TRBV3-1/TRBV3-2	.	.	12	TRBJ1-2	CASSQADYGYTF	TGTGCCAGCAGCCAAGCAGATTATGGCTACACCTTC
TRBV15	TRBD1	medium-sized	15	TRBJ1-4	CATSNETGLREKLFF	TGTGCCACCAGCAACGAGACAGGGTTACGGGAAAAACTGTTTTTT
TRBV3-1/TRBV3-2	.	.	15	TRBJ2-7	CASSQATGSSYEQYF	TGTGCCAGCAGCCAAGCGACGGGGAGCTCCTACGAGCAGTACTTC
TRBV11-2	.	once	17	TRBJ1-1	CASSPRAGSAAGTEAFF	TGTGCCAGCAGTCCCCGGGCGGGGAGTGCAGCAGGCACTGAAGCTTTCTTT
TRBV11-2	.	.	15	TRBJ1-2	CASSPIGGTGRGYTF	TGTGCCAGCAGCCCGATCGGGGGGACGGGTAGAGGCTACACCTTC
TRBV6-2/TRBV6-3	.	.	15	TRBJ2-7	CASSYGGPRRGEQYF	TGTGCCAGCAGTTACGGGGGACCGAGAAGGGGCGAGCAGTACTTC
TRBV28	TRBD1	.	16	TRBJ1-4	CASSSSRGLTNEKLFF	TGTGCCAGCAGTTCTTCCAGGGGGCTCACTAATGAAAAACTGTTTTTT
TRBV6-2/TRBV6-3	.	.	13	TRBJ2-5	CASSLWGGETQYF	TGTGCCAGCAGCCTCTGGGGTGGAGAGACCCAGTACTTC
TRBV10-3	.	.	12	TRBJ2-7	CAIGVDSYEQYF	TGTGCCATAGGGGTGGATAGCTACGAGCAGTACTTC
TRBV27	.	.	13	TRBJ2-7	CASSRANLGEQYF	TGTGCCAGCAGTCGGGCCAACCTAGGGGAGCAGTACTTC
TRBV18	TRBD1	.	16	TRBJ1-2	CASSPLTTGVNYGYTF	TGTGCCAGCTCACCCCTAACGACAGGGGTAAATTATGGCTACACCTTC
TRBV4-2	TRBD1	.	16	TRBJ1-1	CASSRGQGQLNTEAFF	TGTGCCAGCAGCCGCGGACAGGGCCAACTGAACACTGAAGCTTTCTTT
TRBV18	.	.	14	TRBJ2-4	CASADLGTKNIQYF	TGTGCCAGCGCCGACCTGGGGACCAAAAACATTCAGTACTTC
TRBV27	TRBD1	.	13	TRBJ2-1	CASKGQTRNEQFF	TGTGCCAGCAAGGGACAGACCCGCAATGAGCAGTTCTTC
TRBV18	.	.	14	TRBJ1-1	CASSLTDRDTEAFF	TGTGCCAGCTCCTTGACAGATCGGGACACTGAAGCTTTCTTT
TRBV5-1	.	.	14	TRBJ1-2	CASSLGSGRDDYTF	TGCGCCAGCAGCTTGGGGTCAGGGCGGGATGACTACACCTTC
TRBV27	TRBD2	few	20	TRBJ2-2	CASSRRAGRDSSPNTGELFF	TGTGCCAGCAGTCGGCGGGCCGGGAGGGATAGTAGCCCGAACACCGGGGAGCTGTTTTTT
TRBV18	.	.	15	TRBJ1-1	CASSPVYSSNTEAFF	TGTGCCAGCTCACCAGTCTACTCTTCGAACACTGAAGCTTTCTTT
TRBV12-3/TRBV12-4	.	.	13	TRBJ1-2	CASSSDALHGYTF	TGTGCCAGCAGCTCGGACGCCTTGCATGGCTACACCTTC
TRBV7-8	.	.	15	TRBJ1-5	CASSPSGVGNQPQHF	TGTGCCAGCAGCCCGTCCGGGGTAGGCAATCAGCCCCAGCATTTT
TRBV4-1	.	.	13	TRBJ2-1	CASSPRMKGEQFF	TGCGCCAGCAGCCCCCGGATGAAGGGTGAGCAGTTCTTC
TRBV15	.	.	13	TRBJ1-4	CATSRGRNEKLFF	TGTGCCACCAGCAGAGGGCGGAATGAAAAACTGTTTTTT
TRBV15	.	.	17	TRBJ2-7	CATSRALSLAPNYEQYF	TGTGCCACCAGCAGAGCTCTATCTCTAGCGCCAAACTACGAGCAGTACTTC
TRBV5-1	TRBD1	.	14	TRBJ2-7	CASRTGVSSYEQYF	TGCGCCAGCAGGACAGGGGTTTCCTCCTACGAGCAGTACTTC
TRBV28	.	.	15	TRBJ2-7	CASSLGTGRWWEQYF	TGTGCCAGCAGTTTAGGAACAGGGAGATGGTGGGAGCAGTACTTC
TRBV19	TRBD1	.	14	TRBJ1-2	CASRADRGHYGYTF	TGTGCCAGTAGGGCAGACAGGGGGCACTATGGCTACACCTTC
TRBV5-1	TRBD1	.	14	TRBJ2-7	CASSTGTGGYEQYF	TGCGCCAGCAGCACCGGGACAGGAGGGTACGAGCAGTACTTC
TRBV28	TRBD2	.	14	TRBJ2-1	CASRLAGVRNEQFF	TGTGCCAGCCGACTAGCGGGAGTTCGGAATGAGCAGTTCTTC
TRBV6-2/TRBV6-3	.	.	13	TRBJ2-5	CASSYNPVGTQYF	TGTGCCAGCAGTTACAACCCCGTCGGGACCCAGTACTTC
TRBV19	.	.	16	TRBJ1-2	CASSISQFSRSYGYTF	TGTGCCAGTAGTATCAGTCAGTTTAGCCGGAGCTATGGCTACACCTTC
TRBV9	TRBD1	.	15	TRBJ1-4	CASSERDRWNEKLFF	TGTGCCAGCAGCGAGAGGGACAGGTGGAATGAAAAACTGTTTTTT
TRBV5-4	.	.	12	TRBJ2-3	CASSPFTDTQYF	TGTGCCAGCAGCCCTTTCACAGATACGCAGTATTTT
TRBV9	.	.	15	TRBJ1-4	CASSVGDSKNEKLFF	TGTGCCAGCAGCGTAGGAGACAGCAAAAATGAAAAACTGTTTTTT
TRBV5-3	TRBD2	.	17	TRBJ2-3	CARSFHRLAGSTDTQYF	TGTGCCAGAAGCTTCCACCGACTAGCGGGGAGCACAGATACGCAGTATTTT
TRBV7-9	.	.	14	TRBJ1-2	CASSQSTGIYGYTF	TGTGCCAGCAGCCAATCGACAGGCATCTATGGCTACACCTTC
TRBV9	.	once	14	TRBJ2-3	CASSVSDGHYTQYF	TGTGCCAGCAGCGTCTCGGACGGGCACTATACGCAGTATTTT
TRBV28	TRBD2	.	15	TRBJ2-7	CASTIGTSGTYEQYF	TGTGCCAGCACCATAGGTACTAGCGGTACCTACGAGCAGTACTTC
TRBV4-1	.	.	15	TRBJ1-2	CASSQEGTVPWGYTF	TGCGCCAGCAGCCAAGAGGGAACAGTGCCGTGGGGCTACACCTTC
TRBV10-1	.	.	13	TRBJ2-7	CASSDNGLGEQYF	TGCGCCAGCAGTGATAACGGATTAGGCGAGCAGTACTTC